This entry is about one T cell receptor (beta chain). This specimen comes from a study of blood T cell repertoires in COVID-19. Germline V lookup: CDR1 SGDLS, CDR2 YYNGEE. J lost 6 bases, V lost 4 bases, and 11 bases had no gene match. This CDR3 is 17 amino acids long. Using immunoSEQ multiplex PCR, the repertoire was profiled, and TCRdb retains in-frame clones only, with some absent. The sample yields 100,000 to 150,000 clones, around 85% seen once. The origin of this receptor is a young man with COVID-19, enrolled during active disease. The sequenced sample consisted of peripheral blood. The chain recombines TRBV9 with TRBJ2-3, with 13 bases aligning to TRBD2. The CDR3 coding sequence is TGTGCCAGCAGCCAATCCGTGAGACTAGCGGGAGGCGATACGCAGTATTTT. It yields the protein CASSQSVRLAGGDTQYF. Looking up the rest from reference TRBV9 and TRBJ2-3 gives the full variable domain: DSGVTQTPKHLITATGQRVTLRCSPRSGDLSVYWYQQSLDQGLQFLIQYYNGEERAKGNILERFSAQQFPDLHSELNLSSLELGDSALYFCASSQSVRLAGGDTQYFGPGTRLTVL.